These 13 T cell receptor beta chains share one sample of origin, sequenced in a study of T cell changes during pregnancy in multiple sclerosis. The method was immunoSEQ multiplex PCR; TCRdb's version includes in-frame clones alone and lacks a portion of them. The sample lists tens of thousands of clones, about 91% occurring once. This sample comprised CD4+ T cells from peripheral blood mononuclear cells, obtained in the first trimester of pregnancy. Source of these receptors: a female donor in good health, enrolled as a control in a pregnancy study.

The chain has TRBV5-1 and TRBJ1-1; possibly TRBD1 for D (6 bases). Germline CDR1 SGHRS, CDR2 YFSETQ. The V end lost 4 bases, the J end lost 11 bases, and 15 bases lay between the germline ends. The length of the CDR3 is 12 residues. In DNA form, the CDR3 reads TGCGCCAGCAGCATTGACAGGACGGGGGCTTTCTTT. This sequence encodes CASSIDRTGAFF.

The chain carries TRBV6-1 and TRBJ1-5, with 9 bases identical to TRBD1. Looked up from germline, CDR1 is MNHNS and CDR2 is SASEGT. The junction had 15 bases not matched to a gene; V was cut back by 3 bases and J by 9 bases. The CDR3 runs 17 residues. CDR3 protein: CASSEEGQGQFPRPQHF. The DNA of the CDR3 is TGTGCCAGCAGTGAGGAAGGACAGGGGCAATTCCCAAGGCCCCAGCATTTT.

This sequence joins TRBV7-6 and TRBJ1-3; TRBD1 agrees at 7 bases. The CDR3 length is 18 residues. V was clipped by 4 bases and J by 0 bases; unmatched bases: 12. Germline CDR1 reads SGHVS; CDR2 reads FNYEAQ. Written as DNA, the CDR3 is TGTGCCAGCAGCTCCCCGCTGGCAGGGGACAGCTCTGGAAACACCATATATTTT. This gives the protein CASSSPLAGDSSGNTIYF.

The V and J genes are TRBV19 and TRBJ1-6; 8 bases agree with TRBD1. V shed 5 bases and J 9 bases; nucleotides not matched to a gene: 6. The CDR3 has 14 amino acids. The V gene's germline CDR1 is LNHDA and CDR2 SQIVND (reference sequence). CDR3 nucleotides: TGTGCCAGTAGTTTAACAGGGGGATCTTCACCCCTCCACTTT. It codes for CASSLTGGSSPLHF. The whole variable domain, filled in from reference TRBV19 and TRBJ1-6, reads DGGITQSPKYLFRKEGQNVTLSCEQNLNHDAMYWYRQDPGQGLRLIYYSQIVNDFQKGDIAEGYSVSREKKESFPLTVTSAQKNPTAFYLCASSLTGGSSPLHFGNGTRLTVT.

This chain uses TRBV30 with TRBJ2-1; D is perhaps TRBD1 (5 bases). Germline V gene sequence: CDR1 GTSNPN, CDR2 SVGIG (reference sequence). V dropped 0 bases and J dropped 5 bases, with 23 bases sitting between them. The CDR3 runs 18 residues. In DNA, the CDR3 is TGTGCCTGGAGTGTTTTATCGGGCAGGGCAAGAGTAAACAATGAGCAGTTCTTC. Residues: CAWSVLSGRARVNNEQFF.

The chain carries TRBV7-9 and TRBJ1-4, with 8 bases fitting TRBD1. CDR3 length equals 14 residues. Germline V gene sequence: CDR1 SEHNR, CDR2 FQNEAQ (reference sequence). V shed 5 bases and J 7 bases; nucleotides not matched to a gene: 6. CDR3 in DNA: TGTGCCAGCAGCGCGTCAGGGGGCGGTGAAAAACTGTTTTTT. It encodes CASSASGGGEKLFF.

This chain connects TRBV15 to TRBJ2-2; D not certain. Germline CDR1 reads LNHNV; CDR2 reads YYDKDF (reference sequence). The V end was cut by 1 base, the J end by 1 base, with 4 bases between. The CDR3 spans 14 residues. The chain's CDR3 is CATSRVLNTGELFF. CDR3 DNA: TGTGCCACCAGCAGAGTCCTGAACACCGGGGAGCTGTTTTTT.

Only a few counts were recorded for this clone. The chain employs TRBV2 and TRBJ1-2, with no clear D. CDR3 size: 13 residues. V was clipped by 4 bases and J by 6 bases, with 12 bases between them. Germline CDR1 SNHLY, CDR2 FYNNEI. The CDR3: CASSVGRKDGYTF. As DNA, the CDR3 is TGTGCCAGCAGTGTCGGCAGGAAAGATGGCTACACCTTC.

J is TRBJ2-2 and V is TRBV6-5; possibly TRBD1 for D (5 bases). The V gene's germline CDR1 is MNHEY and CDR2 SVGAGI. The CDR3 loop spans 14 amino acids. V was pared by 0 bases and J by 5 bases, with 7 bases between. Here the CDR3 DNA reads TGTGCCAGCAGTTACTCCGACAGTACCGGGGAGCTGTTTTTT. This codes for CASSYSDSTGELFF.

The chain couples TRBV19 to TRBJ2-2; 10 nucleotides agree with TRBD2. CDR1 and CDR2 (germline): LNHDA, SQIVND (reference sequence). CDR3 length: 16 amino acids. The V and J ends lost 4 bases and 4 bases, in that order; junction bases with no gene match: 6. This CDR3 is CASSRAGGEITGELFF. The DNA of the CDR3 is TGTGCCAGTAGTAGAGCGGGGGGGGAGATCACCGGGGAGCTGTTTTTT. Supplemented by reference TRBV19 and TRBJ2-2, the full variable domain reads DGGITQSPKYLFRKEGQNVTLSCEQNLNHDAMYWYRQDPGQGLRLIYYSQIVNDFQKGDIAEGYSVSREKKESFPLTVTSAQKNPTAFYLCASSRAGGEITGELFFGEGSRLTVL.

V is TRBV9 and J is TRBJ2-3; perhaps TRBD1 as D (6 bases). Germline CDR1 and CDR2: SGDLS and YYNGEE. Between the trimmed V and J ends, which lost 3 bases and 2 bases, there was a span of 13 bases. The CDR3 is 15 amino acids. CDR3 amino acids: CASSETGHDTDTQYF. The CDR3 coding sequence is TGTGCCAGCAGCGAGACGGGACACGACACAGATACGCAGTATTTT.

The genes are TRBV7-2 and TRBJ2-7, with 7 bases fitting TRBD2. The CDR3 consists of 15 residues. The trim removed 3 bases at V and 1 base at J, leaving 6 bases unmatched. Germline V gene lookup returns CDR1 SGHTA and CDR2 FQGNSA. CDR3 bases: TGTGCCAGCAGCTTGGGGGGGGTCAGGTCCTACGAGCAGTACTTC. Its protein is CASSLGGVRSYEQYF. Using reference TRBV7-2 and TRBJ2-7 for the parts outside the CDR3, the full variable domain is GAGVSQSPSNKVTEKGKDVELRCDPISGHTALYWYRQSLGQGLEFLIYFQGNSAPDKSGLPSDRFSAERTGGSVSTLTIQRTQQEDSAVYLCASSLGGVRSYEQYFGPGTRLTVT.

The chain joins TRBV5-4 to TRBJ2-3; 12 bases align to TRBD2. There are 15 residues in the CDR3. With V trimmed by 3 bases and J by 3 bases, 2 bases remained unmatched. CDR1 and CDR2 (germline): SGHNT, YYREEE (reference sequence). The CDR3 protein is CASSSSGGATDTQYF. In nucleotides, the CDR3 is TGTGCCAGCAGCTCTAGCGGGGGGGCAACAGATACGCAGTATTTT.